This T cell receptor (beta chain) was profiled in a study of T cell responses to AZD1222 COVID-19 vaccine. Study-wide background: Pooling was applied to second doses at about 4 or about 12 weeks.

With respect to this clone: No antigen is known for it.

Sequenced by immunoSEQ multiplex PCR; TCRdb stores in-frame clones only, minus some. The repertoire has 65,000 to 95,000 clones, 70% to 90% of them found once; the top ten carry about 13%. Study results and limitations: Just a handful of AZD1222 recipients tested seropositive at baseline. In a largely white British group with more females than males, clonal diversity was possibly underestimated.

The sample in question was peripheral blood, obtained on day 0 of AZD1222 vaccination. This clonotype originated in an adult in good health.

In nucleotides, the CDR3 is TGTGCCAGCAGTGACTGGGGGGCGACCTACAATGAGCAGTTCTTC. Its protein is CASSDWGATYNEQFF. This chain uses TRBV6-4 with TRBJ2-1; D assignment may be TRBD1 or TRBD2 (6 bases each). CDR1 is MRHNA and CDR2 is SNTAGT in the germline V gene. V dropped 1 base and J dropped 2 bases, with 9 bases sitting between them. This CDR3 has 15 amino acids.